This passage covers 21 T cell receptor beta chains from one sample sequenced in a study of blood T cells in healthy people across ages. Combining a sample-barcoded 5' primer with a J-beta primer mix, a second PCR ran for about 7 to 11 cycles. TCRdb reanalysed the 5' RACE reads using MiXCR and keeps one entry per CDR3 protein. The sample consists of 1.5 million to 2 million distinct CDR3 sequences, roughly 49% of them appearing once. Sequenced: blood. Source of these receptors: a woman between 40 and 55 years old in good health.

The chain has TRBV6-2 or TRBV6-3 and TRBJ2-1, with D possibly matching TRBD1 (5 bases). Deletions cut 7 bases from V and 9 bases from J, with 16 bases between. Germline assignment: CDR1 MNHEY and CDR2 SVGEGT. This CDR3 has 13 amino acids. This CDR3 reads CASTQFVRGEQFF. The CDR3 nucleotides read TGTGCCAGCACTCAATTCGTAAGGGGTGAGCAGTTCTTC.

J is TRBJ2-7 and V is TRBV4-2, with TRBD1 identical over 9 bases. The closer fit of TRBJ2-5 to the DNA end suggests the J call may be wrong. Germline loops: CDR1 LGHNA, CDR2 YNFKEQ. There are 17 residues in the CDR3. The CDR3 sequence: CASSQETGTGSSETQYF. The DNA of the CDR3 is TGTGCCAGCAGCCAGGAGACCGGGACAGGGTCATCAGAGACCCAGTACTTC.

J is TRBJ1-1 and V is TRBV7-3, with 7 bases lining up with TRBD1. J gave up 3 bases and V 3 bases, and 4 bases lay outside the gene matches. CDR1 SGHTA and CDR2 FQGTGA come from the germline V gene. There are 14 residues in the CDR3. Here the CDR3 DNA reads TGTGCCAGCAGCTTTTCAGGGGGTGACACTGAAGCTTTCTTT. Amino acid sequence: CASSFSGGDTEAFF. Complete variable domain (other parts from reference TRBV7-3 and TRBJ1-1): GAGVSQTPSNKVTEKGKYVELRCDPISGHTALYWYRQSLGQGPEFLIYFQGTGAADDSGLPNDRFFAVRPEGSVSTLKIQRTERGDSAVYLCASSFSGGDTEAFFGQGTRLTVV.

The chain recombines TRBV28 with TRBJ2-5; D is possibly TRBD1 or TRBD2 (5 bases each). The germline V and J ends were trimmed by 3 bases and 5 bases, with 13 bases remaining between them. CDR3 size: 14 residues. The germline V gene encodes CDR1 MDHEN and CDR2 SYDVKM. The CDR3 protein is CASSLGETGETQYF. As DNA, the CDR3 is TGTGCCAGCAGTTTGGGGGAGACGGGCGAGACCCAGTACTTC.

This chain uses TRBV6-2 or TRBV6-3 with TRBJ1-2; 8 positions match TRBD1. Germline CDR1 is MNHEY and CDR2 is SVGEGT. CDR3 length: 16 residues. After removal of 0 bases from V and 4 bases from J, the junction contained 7 bases not matched to a gene. The CDR3 DNA is TGTGCCAGCAGTTACTCGGGCGGACAGGGAAGCTATGGCTACACCTTC. Translation gives CASSYSGGQGSYGYTF.

This clonotype was recorded only once. The chain uses TRBV7-9 and TRBJ2-7; 7 nucleotides line up with TRBD1. Trimming at V came to 4 bases and at J to 1 base, leaving 13 bases not matched to a gene. CDR1 and CDR2 from the germline V gene are SEHNR and FQNEAQ (reference sequence). The CDR3 totals 17 residues. CDR3 sequence reads: CASSSAGTAAASYEQYF. The CDR3 coding sequence is TGTGCCAGCAGCTCCGCCGGGACAGCCGCTGCTTCCTACGAGCAGTACTTC.

The V call is TRBV7-2, the J call TRBJ1-2; D gene unclear. The germline V and J ends were trimmed by 0 bases and 8 bases, with 16 bases remaining between them. Germline V lookup: CDR1 SGHTA, CDR2 FQGNSA. This CDR3 region has 15 residues. The CDR3, as DNA: TGTGCCAGCAGCTTAGCGACACGCGCCGCGGGAGGCTACACCTTC. As protein: CASSLATRAAGGYTF. The full variable domain, its missing parts supplied by reference TRBV7-2 and TRBJ1-2, is GAGVSQSPSNKVTEKGKDVELRCDPISGHTALYWYRQSLGQGLEFLIYFQGNSAPDKSGLPSDRFSAERTGGSVSTLTIQRTQQEDSAVYLCASSLATRAAGGYTFGSGTRLTVV.

The J gene is TRBJ1-4, the V gene TRBV7-2; D is ambiguous. CDR1 is SGHTA and CDR2 is FQGNSA in the germline V gene. The CDR3 is made up of 15 amino acids. Trimming cost V 5 bases and J 0 bases, with 10 bases left between them. CDR3 in amino acids: CASSRISTTNEKLFF. CDR3 DNA: TGTGCCAGCAGCCGAATCAGCACAACTAATGAAAAACTGTTTTTT.

This clonotype was detected only once. V gene TRBV4-3 combines with J gene TRBJ2-3; D remains unclear. The germline CDR1 and CDR2 sequences are LGHNA and YSLEER. V was trimmed by 0 bases and J by 5 bases, leaving 6 bases between them. CDR3 length: 13 residues. DNA of the CDR3: TGCGCCAGCAGCCAAGACGTGGAAGATACGCAGTATTTT. Translation: CASSQDVEDTQYF.

The chain combines TRBV9 with TRBJ2-1; 9 bases agree with TRBD2. CDR1 and CDR2 (germline): SGDLS, YYNGEE. The CDR3 is made up of 17 amino acids. V trimming: 0 bases; J trimming: 5 bases; junction bases outside the gene matches: 9. The CDR3 DNA reads as TGTGCCAGCAGCGTAGGGGTTAGCGGGGGCACCAACAATGAGCAGTTCTTC. Its protein product is CASSVGVSGGTNNEQFF.

This chain uses TRBV28 with TRBJ2-3; 7 bases align to TRBD1. The junction had 4 bases not matched to a gene; V was cut back by 1 base and J by 3 bases. CDR3 length: 15 amino acids. Germline V gene sequence: CDR1 MDHEN, CDR2 SYDVKM. The CDR3 coding sequence is TGTGCCAGCAGTTTATATCGGACAGGTACAGATACGCAGTATTTT. It translates to CASSLYRTGTDTQYF.

CDR3 in amino acids: CSARDWPASDGYTF. The DNA of the CDR3 is TGCAGTGCTAGAGATTGGCCAGCGTCTGATGGCTACACCTTC. The V call is TRBV20-1, the J call TRBJ1-2; no firm D call. This CDR3 has 14 amino acids. Trimming left V 0 bases short and J 6 bases short, with 14 bases between. The V gene's germline CDR1 is DFQATT and CDR2 SNEGSKA (reference sequence).

In its sample, this clonotype was seen a few times. CDR3 nucleotide sequence: TGTGCCAGCAGCTCCGGTCGTATTGGGGGGGAAACGAAGACCCAGTACTTC. Its translation is CASSSGRIGGETKTQYF. This chain uses TRBV7-9 with TRBJ2-5; TRBD2 matches 7 bases. The CDR3 length is 17 residues. Germline V CDR1 and CDR2: SEHNR, FQNEAQ (reference sequence). With V trimmed by 4 bases and J by 6 bases, 17 bases remained unmatched.

J is TRBJ2-1 and V is TRBV20-1; 7 positions agree with TRBD2. CDR3 length equals 16 residues. Trimming removed 2 bases from V and 4 bases from J; junction bases left unmatched: 11. Germline V gene lookup returns CDR1 DFQATT and CDR2 SNEGSKA (reference sequence). For the CDR3, the DNA is TGCAGTGCTAGAAGGAAAAGCGGGGCACTTTACAATGAGCAGTTCTTC. It encodes CSARRKSGALYNEQFF.

The CDR3 nucleotides are TGTGCCAGCAGCTTGGGGGGCCGCGAGTCTTCACCCCTCCACTTT. Encoded protein: CASSLGGRESSPLHF. This chain joins TRBV5-4 and TRBJ1-6; D may be TRBD1 (5 bases). This CDR3 region has 15 residues. Per germline, CDR1 SGHNT and CDR2 YYREEE (reference sequence). Trimming stripped 0 bases from V and 9 bases from J, with 13 bases between.

The chain links TRBV4-2 to TRBJ2-3, with 8 positions matching TRBD2. Germline trimming cut 0 bases from V and 0 bases from J; bases unmatched to any gene: 2. Germline-derived CDR1 and CDR2 are LGHNA and YNFKEQ. This CDR3 contains 16 residues. CDR3 protein: CASSQDWTSSTDTQYF. CDR3 sequence (DNA): TGTGCCAGCAGCCAAGATTGGACTAGCAGCACAGATACGCAGTATTTT.

CDR3 nucleotides: TGTGCCAGCATCACAGGGGTTACTGAAGCTTTCTTT. Encoded protein: CASITGVTEAFF. The chain recombines TRBV6-1 with TRBJ1-1; 7 positions agree with TRBD1. CDR3 length: 12 amino acids. V was pared by 7 bases and J by 5 bases, with 4 bases of the junction left unmatched. The germline V gene encodes CDR1 MNHNS and CDR2 SASEGT.

V is TRBV20-1 and J is TRBJ2-4; possibly TRBD1 or TRBD2 for D (5 bases each). Matching the DNA end better, TRBJ2-5 makes the J call doubtful. This CDR3 spans 15 amino acids. CDR1 and CDR2 (germline): DFQATT, SNEGSKA (reference sequence). CDR3 DNA sequence: TGCAGTGCTAGGCCTGGGGGACGAAGCCAAGAGACCCAGTACTTC. It translates to CSARPGGRSQETQYF.

This clonotype was seen just once. Given a much more abundant clone one base away, this may be a read error. This sequence joins TRBV29-1 and TRBJ2-7, with 16 bases fitting TRBD2. CDR1 and CDR2 (germline): SQVTM, ANQGSEA. This CDR3 has 20 amino acids. V gave up 4 bases and J gave up 7 bases; unmatched junction bases: 22. Here the CDR3 DNA reads TGCAGCGTTGCTGGCAGGGCCGGGACTAGCGGGGGGGCGAATCTCAATGAGCAGTACTTC. It translates to CSVAGRAGTSGGANLNEQYF.

This clonotype was picked up a small number of times. V and J are TRBV3-1 and TRBJ2-1; TRBD1 or TRBD2 may be the D gene (6 bases each). The CDR3 has 15 residues. Germline V gene lookup returns CDR1 LGHDT and CDR2 YNNKEL (reference sequence). V dropped 0 bases and J dropped 6 bases, with 12 bases sitting between them. This CDR3 is CASSQDGGLGNEQFF. DNA for the CDR3: TGTGCCAGCAGCCAAGATGGGGGGCTCGGCAATGAGCAGTTCTTC.

The rearrangement links TRBV6-5 to TRBJ2-1; TRBD2 aligns across 8 bases. In germline, CDR1 is MNHEY, CDR2 SVGAGI. This CDR3 comprises 13 residues. J lost 10 bases, V lost 0 bases, and 2 bases had no gene match. CDR3 bases: TGTGCCAGCAGTTACTCCGGGGGGGTGGAGCAGTTCTTC. The encoded protein is CASSYSGGVEQFF.